Shown below are 14 T cell receptor beta chains from a single sample sequenced in a study of CD8 T cells in ankylosing spondylitis (dated by TCRdb to about 2017). Summary of the overall study and its limitations: Blood from ankylosing spondylitis patients appeared to be characterized by a TCR beta motif composed of roughly 8 highly homologous amino acid variants.

Receptor amplification or capture employed 5' RACE. Sequencing was carried out with an Illumina HiSeq 2500. TCRdb's own reprocessing of the public reads used fastp at Q25 and MiXCR and kept productive beta chains. Duplicate CDR3 protein sequences are folded into a single record with the most common DNA and genes. Within this sample are some 220,000 distinct CDR3 sequences, with 7% to 8% of them counted one time only. The ten largest account for around 14% of the sample. Antigens of these TCRs are unknown. Sequencing was performed on blood, either unsorted or a sorted T cell fraction (not recorded which). The receptors originated from a male donor with ankylosing spondylitis.

This clonotype was counted ten times or more. The chain recombines TRBV9 with TRBJ2-5; D may be TRBD2 (7 bases). V was cut by 0 bases and J by 4 bases, with 13 bases left in between. The CDR3 is 15 amino acids. The germline CDR1 and CDR2 sequences are SGDLS and YYNGEE. Written as DNA, the CDR3 is TGTGCCAGCAGCGTAGGGGGGGGCATTGCAGAGACCCAGTACTTC. It codes for CASSVGGGIAETQYF.

This clonotype was observed at least ten times. J is TRBJ2-7 and V is TRBV6-6; the D is unclear. There are 13 residues in the CDR3. V was trimmed by 0 bases and J by 3 bases, leaving 6 bases between them. Germline V gives CDR1 MNHNY, CDR2 SVGAGI (reference sequence). The CDR3 DNA sequence: TGTGCCAGCAGTTACTCGACGAGCTACGAGCAGTACTTC. Amino acid sequence: CASSYSTSYEQYF.

V usage is TRBV6-5 and J usage is TRBJ1-1; D is unclear. This CDR3 is 14 amino acids long. The ends were cut back, 5 bases at V and 5 bases at J, with 15 bases in the middle. Germline V CDR1 and CDR2: MNHEY, SVGAGI. The CDR3 region is CASSLVSRVTEAFF. As DNA, the CDR3 is TGTGCCAGCAGTCTCGTGTCGAGGGTTACTGAAGCTTTCTTT.

This clonotype was seen ten or more times. The chain joins TRBV27 to TRBJ1-2, with D perhaps TRBD1 (6 bases). There are 13 residues in the CDR3. CDR1 and CDR2 (germline): MNHEY, SMNVEV (reference sequence). Trimming stripped 6 bases from V and 3 bases from J, with 11 bases between. The DNA of the CDR3 is TGTGCCAGCAGCTATTCAGGGGACTATGGCTACACCTTC. Its translation is CASSYSGDYGYTF.

There are many counts of this clonotype. At one end the junction does not follow the germline gene, possibly because of a read error. The chain has TRBV27 and TRBJ2-1; 7 bases line up with TRBD2. CDR1 MNHEY and CDR2 SMNVEV come from the germline V gene (reference sequence). The CDR3 extends over 14 amino acids. CDR3 DNA: TGTGCCAGCATGGTTACTAGCGACTACGATGAGCAGTTCTTC. Its protein product is CASMVTSDYDEQFF.

This clonotype has at least ten counts. The rearrangement joins TRBV7-9 to TRBJ2-3; the D gene is possibly TRBD1 (5 bases). Per germline, CDR1 SEHNR and CDR2 FQNEAQ (reference sequence). Trimming cost V 1 base and J 5 bases, with 7 bases left between them. The CDR3 length is 13 residues. CDR3 in DNA: TGTGCCAGCAGCTTAGAGGGGCGAGATACGCAGTATTTT. It yields the protein CASSLEGRDTQYF. Drawing the rest from reference TRBV7-9 and TRBJ2-3, the complete variable domain is DTGVSQNPRHKITKRGQNVTFRCDPISEHNRLYWYRQTLGQGPEFLTYFQNEAQLEKSRLLSDRFSAERPKGSFSTLEIQRTEQGDSAMYLCASSLEGRDTQYFGPGTRLTVL.

This clonotype was recorded a few times. The chain has TRBV6-5 and TRBJ1-5, with TRBD1 matching over 9 bases. This CDR3 has 16 amino acids. The V gene end was trimmed by 2 bases and the J gene end by 7 bases; junction bases not matched to a gene: 9. Germline V gene lookup returns CDR1 MNHEY and CDR2 SVGAGI. CDR3 coding DNA: TGTGCCAGCAGTTACGCCGGGACAGGGTCGGGGCAGCCCCAGCATTTT. Translated, it gives CASSYAGTGSGQPQHF.

On this clonotype: Since a much larger clone is just one base distant, this may be a read error. The chain recombines TRBV7-9 with TRBJ2-7; TRBD2 matches at 11 bases. There are 14 residues in the CDR3. CDR1 is SEHNR and CDR2 is FQNEAQ in the germline V gene (reference sequence). The CDR3 nucleotides read TGTGCCAACAGCTTACTAGCGGGAGTTAACGAGCAGTACTTC. It yields the protein CANSLLAGVNEQYF.

This clonotype was picked up many times. The chain employs TRBV11-2 and TRBJ2-7; 7 nucleotides line up with TRBD1. CDR3 size: 13 residues. The trim removed 2 bases at V and 4 bases at J, leaving 2 bases unmatched. The germline gives CDR1 SGHAT, CDR2 FQNNGV. For the CDR3, the DNA is TGTGCCAGCAGCTTACCCAGGGGGTACGAGCAGTACTTC. The encoded protein is CASSLPRGYEQYF.

This clonotype was counted at least ten times. V usage is TRBV10-3 and J usage is TRBJ2-7, with TRBD1 as a possible D gene (6 bases). The CDR3 length is 14 residues. Germline V gives CDR1 ENHRY, CDR2 SYGVKD. The V end lost 2 bases, the J end lost 5 bases, and 13 bases lay between the germline ends. The CDR3 DNA reads TGTGCCATCAGTGAGCCAGGGGTCGTACACGAGCAGTACTTC. As protein: CAISEPGVVHEQYF.

This clonotype was detected many times. J is TRBJ2-7 and V is TRBV9, with D tentatively TRBD1 or TRBD2 (5 bases each). There are 15 residues in the CDR3. Trimming took 3 bases from V and 3 from J, leaving 16 bases between them. The germline gives CDR1 SGDLS, CDR2 YYNGEE. CDR3 coding DNA: TGTGCCAGCAGCGCCGGGACCAGCCCCTTCTACGAGCAGTACTTC. Amino acid sequence: CASSAGTSPFYEQYF. Using reference TRBV9 and TRBJ2-7 for the parts outside the CDR3, the full variable domain is DSGVTQTPKHLITATGQRVTLRCSPRSGDLSVYWYQQSLDQGLQFLIQYYNGEERAKGNILERFSAQQFPDLHSELNLSSLELGDSALYFCASSAGTSPFYEQYFGPGTRLTVT.

To note about this clonotype: Possible read error: a much larger clone is one base away. CDR3 residues: CASTLEPNEAFF. In DNA form, the CDR3 reads TGTGCCAGCACCCTGGAGCCAAATGAAGCTTTCTTT. This sequence joins TRBV28 and TRBJ1-1; no clear D gene. Germline CDR1 reads MDHEN; CDR2 reads SYDVKM. The CDR3 is 12 residues long. Trimming stripped 7 bases from V and 7 bases from J, with 13 bases between. The complete variable domain, with remaining parts taken from reference TRBV28 and TRBJ1-1, reads DVKVTQSSRYLVKRTGEKVFLECVQDMDHENMFWYRQDPGLGLRLIYFSYDVKMKEKGDIPEGYSVSREKKERFSLILESASTNQTSMYLCASTLEPNEAFFGQGTRLTVV.

This clonotype was recorded at least ten times. The chain employs TRBV9 and TRBJ2-1; TRBD2 matches 8 bases. This CDR3 has 14 residues. Looked up from germline, CDR1 is SGDLS and CDR2 is YYNGEE. Unmatched junction bases numbered 3, after V lost 2 bases and J lost 5 bases. The CDR3 DNA follows: TGTGCCAGCAGCGTCGGGGGGGCACACAATGAGCAGTTCTTC. It translates to CASSVGGAHNEQFF.

This clonotype was picked up many times. The chain uses TRBV7-3 and TRBJ2-7; 13 bases fit TRBD2. The ends lost 0 bases at V and 0 bases at J; junction bases unmatched: 11. Germline assignment: CDR1 SGHTA and CDR2 FQGTGA. The CDR3 covers 20 residues. DNA of the CDR3: TGTGCCAGCAGCTTAACGACGGGACTAGCGGGAACTCTAAGCTCCTACGAGCAGTACTTC. Amino acids: CASSLTTGLAGTLSSYEQYF.